This T cell receptor beta chain was found in a study of T cells after yellow fever vaccination. Study observations and caveats: Clonotype sharing between CD4 and CD8 compartments was small.

To note about this clonotype: The antigen is unknown.

CDR1 is LGHNA, CDR2 YNFKEQ, per germline. CDR3 length: 18 residues. With 4 bases clipped from V and 5 bases from J, the junction kept 11 bases outside the gene matches. MiXCR was run by TCRdb on the 5' RACE reads, yielding one entry per CDR3 protein. Here the sample spans about 580,000 distinct CDR3 sequences, around 16% being singletons. The sequencing used PBMCs, collected less than 6 days after the first yellow fever vaccination. This TCR came from a man between 18 and 29 years old who received the YFV17D yellow fever vaccine. The chain carries TRBV4-2 and TRBJ2-1, with TRBD2 matching 13 bases. This CDR3 reads CASSLKIRTSGGDNEQFF. CDR3 coding DNA: TGTGCCAGCAGCCTCAAGATCAGGACTAGCGGGGGAGACAATGAGCAGTTCTTC.